The 9 T cell receptor beta chains below come from one sample, sequenced in a study of shared clonotypes between healthy human individuals. CD45RO-negative, CCR7-selected cells formed the naive CD8 fraction, which excluded terminally differentiated effector memory CD45RA+ cells. TCRdb keeps only in-frame clones here, not all; method: immunoSEQ multiplex PCR. The sample contains around 1.9 million clones, just over 90% of which appear only once. The material sequenced was naive CD8+ T cells from PBMCs. The receptors were gathered from a man aged 18 to 29 in good health. Some clones in this sample may be carry-over from other donors' samples.

CDR3 amino acids: CASGNVRSSTDTQYF. CDR3 bases: TGTGCCAGCGGAAACGTCAGAAGTAGCACAGATACGCAGTATTTT. The chain joins TRBV5-8 to TRBJ2-3, with unresolved D. Germline loops: CDR1 SGHTS, CDR2 YDEGEE. The CDR3 covers 15 residues. With 7 bases removed from V and 0 bases from J, the gap between germline ends came to 15 bases.

The rearrangement joins TRBV29-1 to TRBJ1-4, with D perhaps TRBD1 (6 bases). V was trimmed by 4 bases and J by 8 bases, leaving 17 bases between them. Looked up from germline, CDR1 is SQVTM and CDR2 is ANQGSEA. The CDR3 is made up of 14 amino acids. CDR3 loop: CSVGGGLGGEKLFF. The CDR3 coding sequence is TGCAGCGTTGGTGGGGGCCTCGGGGGAGAAAAACTGTTTTTT.

The chain is built from TRBV12-5 and TRBJ1-1; D possibly corresponds to TRBD1 (6 bases). The length of the CDR3 is 16 residues. Germline CDR1 reads LGHNT; CDR2 reads FRNRAP. V lost 1 base, J lost 1 base, and 13 bases lay in between. CDR3 loop: CASGLDLTGTNTEAFF. DNA for the CDR3: TGTGCTAGTGGTTTGGACCTTACAGGGACGAACACTGAAGCTTTCTTT.

The chain recombines TRBV6-1 with TRBJ2-1, with 7 nucleotides matching TRBD2. CDR1 MNHNS and CDR2 SASEGT come from the germline V gene. V gave up 3 bases and J gave up 4 bases; unmatched junction bases: 12. The CDR3 spans 17 residues. CDR3 nucleotides: TGTGCCAGCAGTGACCCCCTAGCGGTTAAGAAGTACAATGAGCAGTTCTTC. This translates into CASSDPLAVKKYNEQFF.

This chain joins TRBV7-9 and TRBJ2-7, with a possible D match to TRBD2 (5 bases). The CDR3 is made up of 13 amino acids. V lost 5 bases to trimming and J lost 0 bases, with 8 bases between them. Germline CDR1 is SEHNR and CDR2 is FQNEAQ (reference sequence). CDR3 amino acids: CASSRGISYEQYF. CDR3 nucleotides: TGTGCCAGCAGCCGGGGTATCTCCTACGAGCAGTACTTC.

The chain joins TRBV5-1 to TRBJ2-1; D is possibly TRBD1 or TRBD2 (6 bases each). This CDR3 is 15 amino acids long. Trimming pared 4 bases from V and 4 bases from J, leaving 15 bases between. Germline lookup yields CDR1 SGHRS and CDR2 YFSETQ. The CDR3 protein is CASSARGLGYNEQFF. CDR3 in DNA: TGCGCCAGCAGCGCCCGGGGGCTCGGGTACAATGAGCAGTTCTTC.

The chain couples TRBV9 to TRBJ2-5; maybe TRBD2 (6 bases). The V gene's germline CDR1 is SGDLS and CDR2 YYNGEE. Trimming took off 0 bases at V and 5 bases at J, with 14 bases between the two ends. The CDR3 runs 15 residues. The CDR3 DNA reads TGTGCCAGCAGCGTAGCTGGGAGGATTCCGGAGACCCAGTACTTC. As protein: CASSVAGRIPETQYF.

J is TRBJ2-2 and V is TRBV7-9; D is possibly TRBD2 (5 bases). The V gene lost 7 bases and the J gene lost 6 bases, with 21 bases spanning the gap. Germline V lookup: CDR1 SEHNR, CDR2 FQNEAQ (reference sequence). There are 16 residues in the CDR3. The CDR3 region has the DNA TGTGCCAGCATCCCCTCGGGCCTAGCCCAGCCCGGGGAGCTGTTTTTT. It specifies CASIPSGLAQPGELFF.

This clone has only one observation. This chain links TRBV27 with TRBJ2-7; weak D call: TRBD2 (6 bases). Trimming stripped 0 bases from V and 4 bases from J, with 16 bases between. The CDR3 is 16 residues long. From germline, CDR1 is MNHEY and CDR2 SMNVEV (reference sequence). The CDR3 coding sequence is TGTGCCAGCAGTTTATCCTTTGACGGGAGTAAGTACGAGCAGTACTTC. Protein sequence: CASSLSFDGSKYEQYF.